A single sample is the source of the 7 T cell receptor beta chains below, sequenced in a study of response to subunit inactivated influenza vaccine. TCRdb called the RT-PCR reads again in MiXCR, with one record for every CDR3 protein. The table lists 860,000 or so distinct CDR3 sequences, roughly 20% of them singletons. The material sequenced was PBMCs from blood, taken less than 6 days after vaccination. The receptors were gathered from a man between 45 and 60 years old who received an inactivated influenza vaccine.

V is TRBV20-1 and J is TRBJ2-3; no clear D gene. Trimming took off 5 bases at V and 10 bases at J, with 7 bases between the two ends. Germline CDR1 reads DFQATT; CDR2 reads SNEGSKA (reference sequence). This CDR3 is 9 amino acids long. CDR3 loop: CSAAPPQYF. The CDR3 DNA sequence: TGCAGTGCTGCCCCCCCGCAGTATTTT.

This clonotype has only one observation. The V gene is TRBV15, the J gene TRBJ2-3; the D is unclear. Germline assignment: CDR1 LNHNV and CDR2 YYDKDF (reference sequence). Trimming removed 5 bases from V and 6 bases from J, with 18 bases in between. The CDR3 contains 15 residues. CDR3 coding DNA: TGTGCCACCAGCCCCCGGGTGGGCGGTTTTGATACGCAGTATTTT. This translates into CATSPRVGGFDTQYF.

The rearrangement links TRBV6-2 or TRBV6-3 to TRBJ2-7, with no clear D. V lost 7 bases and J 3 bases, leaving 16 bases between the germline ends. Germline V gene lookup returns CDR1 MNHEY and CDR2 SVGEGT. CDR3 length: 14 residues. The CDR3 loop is CASNNGNLNYEQYF. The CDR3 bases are TGTGCCAGCAATAATGGGAACTTAAACTACGAGCAGTACTTC.

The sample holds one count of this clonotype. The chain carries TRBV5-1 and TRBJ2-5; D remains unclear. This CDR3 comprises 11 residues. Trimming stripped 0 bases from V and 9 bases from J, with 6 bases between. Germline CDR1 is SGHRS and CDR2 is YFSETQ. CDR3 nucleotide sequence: TGCGCCAGCAGCTTGGGAGGTCCCCAGTACTTC. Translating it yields CASSLGGPQYF.

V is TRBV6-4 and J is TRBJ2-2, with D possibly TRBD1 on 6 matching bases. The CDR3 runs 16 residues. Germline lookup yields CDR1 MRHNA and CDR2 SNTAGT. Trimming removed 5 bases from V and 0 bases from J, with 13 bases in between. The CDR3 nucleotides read TGTGCCAGCAGTCCACAGGGAAGTGCGAACACCGGGGAGCTGTTTTTT. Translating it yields CASSPQGSANTGELFF.

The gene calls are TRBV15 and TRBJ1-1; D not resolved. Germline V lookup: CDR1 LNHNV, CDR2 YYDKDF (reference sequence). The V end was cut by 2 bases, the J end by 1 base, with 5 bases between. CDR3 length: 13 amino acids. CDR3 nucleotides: TGTGCCACCAGCAGAACTAGGAACACTGAAGCTTTCTTT. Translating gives CATSRTRNTEAFF.

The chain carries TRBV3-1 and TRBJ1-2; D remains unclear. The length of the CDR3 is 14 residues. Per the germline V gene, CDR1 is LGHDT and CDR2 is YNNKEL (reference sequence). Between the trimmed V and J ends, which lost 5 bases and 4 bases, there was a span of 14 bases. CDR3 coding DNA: TGTGCCAGCAGCTCCCCGGGTATAAGCTATGGCTACACCTTC. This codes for CASSSPGISYGYTF.